These 15 T cell receptor beta chains originate from one sample sequenced in a study of shared clonotypes between healthy human individuals. Produced via immunoSEQ multiplex PCR; TCRdb's table is partial and in-frame only. The repertoire has a few million clones, 85% to 95% of them found once; the top ten carry 0.3% to 0.4%. Material for sequencing was naive CD4+ T cells from PBMCs. Stated subset: CD45RA+ positively selected. The source of these receptors is a man between 18 and 35 years old in good health. Some clones in this sample may be carry-over from other donors' samples.

V is TRBV11-2 and J is TRBJ2-2, with D possibly being TRBD1 (5 bases). V lost 1 base and J 7 bases, leaving 13 bases between the germline ends. This CDR3 spans 15 amino acids. CDR1 is SGHAT and CDR2 is FQNNGV in the germline V gene. The CDR3 DNA reads as TGTGCCAGCAGCTTAGGTGGGGCCCTCTTCGGGGAGCTGTTTTTT. Translation gives CASSLGGALFGELFF.

This chain connects TRBV5-1 to TRBJ2-1; 8 nucleotides match TRBD1. The CDR3 is made up of 16 amino acids. From germline, CDR1 is SGHRS and CDR2 YFSETQ. V was pared by 1 base and J by 7 bases, with 10 bases of the junction left unmatched. The DNA for the CDR3 is TGCGCCAGCAGCTTGTCGCGGGCAGGGGGCAAGAATGAGCAGTTCTTC. Translating gives CASSLSRAGGKNEQFF.

The chain carries TRBV5-6 and TRBJ1-2; the D gene is possibly TRBD1 (5 bases). The CDR3 has 16 amino acids. Between the trimmed V and J ends, which lost 3 bases and 7 bases, there was a span of 22 bases. From germline, CDR1 is SGHDT and CDR2 YYEEEE. CDR3 nucleotide sequence: TGTGCCAGCAGCTGGCTCTCCAGCAGGGAACAAATTGGCTACACCTTC. Protein sequence: CASSWLSSREQIGYTF.

This chain links TRBV11-2 with TRBJ2-3; the match to TRBD2 covers 13 bases. Germline V gene data show CDR1 as SGHAT and CDR2 as FQNNGV. V lost 1 base to trimming and J lost 8 bases; unmatched junction nucleotides: 3. The CDR3 totals 15 residues. This CDR3 reads CASSLGTSGRGTQYF. The CDR3 DNA reads TGTGCCAGCAGCTTAGGGACTAGCGGGAGAGGTACGCAGTATTTT.

V is TRBV5-6 and J is TRBJ2-3; no reliable D call. The V end lost 1 base, the J end lost 4 bases, and 10 bases lay between the germline ends. Germline lookup yields CDR1 SGHDT and CDR2 YYEEEE. This CDR3 has 14 residues. The CDR3 loop reads CASSLITRSDTQYF. The CDR3 nucleotides read TGTGCCAGCAGCTTGATCACGCGGTCAGATACGCAGTATTTT.

The chain joins TRBV7-2 to TRBJ2-1, with a weak D call TRBD2 (6 bases). Trimming removed 5 bases at V and 2 bases at J, with 25 bases between. Germline V gene data show CDR1 as SGHTA and CDR2 as FQGNSA. CDR3 length: 19 residues. In DNA form, the CDR3 reads TGTGCCAGCAGCCCCGCAATGACTAGTTGGTCCCTTCCCTACAATGAGCAGTTCTTC. It is translated as CASSPAMTSWSLPYNEQFF.

The gene calls are TRBV7-8 and TRBJ2-1; D is perhaps TRBD2 (5 bases). The length of the CDR3 is 15 residues. The germline V gene has CDR1 SGHVS and CDR2 FQNEAQ. The V end lost 5 bases, the J end lost 0 bases, and 11 bases lay between the germline ends. The CDR3 nucleotides read TGTGCCAGCAGCCCAAGGACTTACTCCTACAATGAGCAGTTCTTC. This sequence encodes CASSPRTYSYNEQFF.

The DNA of the CDR3 is TGTGCCAGCAGGGAAAGAACAGGGGGGAATCAGCCCCAGCATTTT. This sequence encodes CASRERTGGNQPQHF. V is TRBV6-6 and J is TRBJ1-5; 8 nucleotides align to TRBD1. The germline V gene has CDR1 MNHNY and CDR2 SVGAGI (reference sequence). Trimming removed 6 bases from V and 4 bases from J; junction bases left unmatched: 8. The CDR3 is made up of 15 amino acids.

Details on this clone: Other DNA sequences within the sample encode an identical CDR3. The V gene is TRBV9, the J gene TRBJ2-1; D ambiguous. Per the germline V gene, CDR1 is SGDLS and CDR2 is YYNGEE. V was pared by 4 bases and J by 6 bases, with 8 bases between. The CDR3 totals 12 residues. In DNA, the CDR3 is TGTGCCAGCAGCCCTCACAGCAATGAGCAGTTCTTC. Its protein is CASSPHSNEQFF.

The J gene is TRBJ2-7, the V gene TRBV28; maybe TRBD2 (5 bases). In germline, CDR1 is MDHEN, CDR2 SYDVKM. V lost 4 bases to trimming and J lost 2 bases, with 12 bases between them. The CDR3 is 14 residues long. The CDR3 coding sequence is TGTGCCAGCAGTTACTCCCGGGGTCCCTACGAGCAGTACTTC. It translates to CASSYSRGPYEQYF.

The chain combines TRBV28 with TRBJ2-7; the D is unclear. V shed 5 bases and J shed 3 bases, with 14 bases lying between them. Germline assignment: CDR1 MDHEN and CDR2 SYDVKM. The CDR3 loop spans 14 amino acids. CDR3 in amino acids: CASSPTDPVYEQYF. The CDR3 coding sequence is TGTGCCAGCAGTCCTACCGACCCGGTCTACGAGCAGTACTTC.

This chain joins TRBV27 and TRBJ1-4, with D perhaps TRBD1 (5 bases). The V and J ends lost 5 bases and 0 bases respectively, with 22 bases between them. The CDR3 sequence is 19 residues long. In germline, CDR1 is MNHEY, CDR2 SMNVEV (reference sequence). The CDR3: CASSPLGPGTLATNEKLFF. The CDR3 DNA reads TGTGCCAGCAGTCCACTAGGGCCAGGGACCCTCGCAACTAATGAAAAACTGTTTTTT.

V is TRBV4-1 and J is TRBJ2-5; D might be TRBD2 (6 bases). Between the trimmed V and J ends, which lost 2 bases and 5 bases, there was a span of 12 bases. Germline CDR1 MGHRA, CDR2 YSYEKL. CDR3 size: 14 residues. CDR3 in DNA: TGCGCCAGCAGCCAATTAGCCGGGAGTGAGACCCAGTACTTC. Encoded protein: CASSQLAGSETQYF.

A remark on this clone: Distinct nucleotide sequences in the sample also encode this CDR3. V is TRBV18 and J is TRBJ1-1, with D unclear. Trimming pared 6 bases from V and 1 base from J, leaving 9 bases between. The CDR3 is 13 amino acids. The germline V gene has CDR1 KGHSH and CDR2 LQKENI. The CDR3 DNA follows: TGTGCCAGCTCTCTGGGCCCGAACACTGAAGCTTTCTTT. Protein product: CASSLGPNTEAFF.

The rearrangement uses TRBV7-2 and TRBJ1-1, with 7 bases lining up with TRBD1. The J segment lost 6 bases and the V segment lost 0 bases, leaving 13 bases of the junction unmatched. CDR3 length: 17 amino acids. CDR1 is SGHTA and CDR2 is FQGNSA in the germline V gene. CDR3 nucleotides: TGTGCCAGCAGCTTAGCCGCGTTTGGGACAGCCTCCGCTGAAGCTTTCTTT. Its protein product is CASSLAAFGTASAEAFF.